This T cell receptor (beta chain) stems from a study of blood T cell repertoires in COVID-19. Study-wide context: The study drew acute and convalescent COVID-19 samples from the United States, Italy and Spain. The analysed material was cDNA or gDNA that came from T cells, B-cell-depleted T cells, or PBMCs.

CDR1 is SGHRS and CDR2 is YFSETQ in the germline V gene. The V and J ends lost 1 base and 0 bases, in that order; junction bases with no gene match: 3. This CDR3 comprises 17 residues. In the authors' methods: Reference gene primer amplification in the assay estimated nucleated cell counts. Libraries were prepared by immunoSEQ multiplex PCR; TCRdb keeps only in-frame clonotypes and omits some of them. V and J calls and clone size are those listed in that table; D and trimming were worked out from the DNA. The sample yields tens of thousands of clones, 76% seen once. The chain couples TRBV5-1 to TRBJ2-1; 11 bases map to TRBD2. Sequencing was done on a sample of peripheral blood. This receptor was taken from a woman in her forties or fifties with active or convalescent COVID-19. The CDR3 reads CASSLKGLAVSYNEQFF. Here the CDR3 DNA reads TGCGCCAGCAGCTTGAAGGGACTAGCGGTCTCCTACAATGAGCAGTTCTTC. Variable domain in full (rest from reference TRBV5-1 and TRBJ2-1): KAGVTQTPRYLIKTRGQQVTLSCSPISGHRSVSWYQQTPGQGLQFLFEYFSETQRNKGNFPGRFSGRQFSNSRSEMNVSTLELGDSALYLCASSLKGLAVSYNEQFFGPGTRLTVL.